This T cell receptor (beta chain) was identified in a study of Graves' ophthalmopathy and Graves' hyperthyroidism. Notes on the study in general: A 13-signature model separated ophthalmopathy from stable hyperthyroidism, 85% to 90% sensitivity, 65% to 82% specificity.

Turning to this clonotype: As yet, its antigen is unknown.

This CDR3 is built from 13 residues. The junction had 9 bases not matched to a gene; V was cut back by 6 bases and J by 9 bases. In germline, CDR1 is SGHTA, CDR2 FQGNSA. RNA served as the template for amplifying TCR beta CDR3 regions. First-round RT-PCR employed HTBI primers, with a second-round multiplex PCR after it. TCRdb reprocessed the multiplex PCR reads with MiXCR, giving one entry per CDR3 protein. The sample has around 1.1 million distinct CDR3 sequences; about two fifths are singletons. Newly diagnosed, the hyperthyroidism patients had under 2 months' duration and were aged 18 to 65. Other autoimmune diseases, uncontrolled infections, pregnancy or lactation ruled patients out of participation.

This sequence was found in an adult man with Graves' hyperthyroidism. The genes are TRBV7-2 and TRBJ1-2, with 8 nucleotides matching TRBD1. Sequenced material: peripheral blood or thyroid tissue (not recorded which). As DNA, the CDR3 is TGTGCCAGCAGGTCTGGGACAGGAGCGAGCTACACCTTC. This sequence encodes CASRSGTGASYTF.